This TCR beta chain was documented in a study of blood T cell repertoires in COVID-19. In the study overall: The United States, Italy and Spain were the sources of the acute and convalescent COVID-19 samples.

CDR3 length equals 14 residues. The germline V and J ends were trimmed by 4 bases and 2 bases, with 12 bases remaining between them. CDR1 and CDR2 from the germline V gene are MRHNA and SNTAGT. How the authors handled the data: Cell counts per sample came from amplifying reference gene primers. Data came from immunoSEQ multiplex PCR; TCRdb stores just in-frame clones and leaves some out. That table supplies the V and J calls and clone size; D and trimming were determined from the DNA. The repertoire holds 150,000 or so clones, roughly 84% seen once, with roughly 18% in the top ten. Participant ages covered roughly 18 to 89 years across around 22 US areas. Resolution of symptoms, clearance, or two negative PCRs was present in recovered Cohort 3 donors.

V and J are TRBV6-4 and TRBJ2-7; D might be TRBD2 (6 bases). This clonotype was obtained from a man between 60 and 75 years old who had recovered from COVID-19. Source material: PBMCs or T cells enriched from blood (not recorded which). The DNA of the CDR3 is TGTGCCAGCAGTGCCTGGGGGGATCCCTACGAGCAGTACTTC. Translation gives CASSAWGDPYEQYF.